Listed below are T cell receptor beta chains from one sample, sequenced in a study of blood T cell repertoires in COVID-19. Repertoires were generated with immunoSEQ multiplex PCR, while TCRdb's copy carries only in-frame clones and drops some. This sample yields 130,000 to 150,000 clones, of which approximately 80% are seen a single time; around 35% belongs to the top ten. Input material: peripheral blood. The receptor source for this set is a human donor in a cohort sampled during active COVID-19. Each CDR3 is given with its conserved first and last residue. Fields, in order: clone size, V gene, J gene, D gene, CDR3 DNA, CDR3 protein. D genes are given only for firm matches. A clone size is listed for some rows: how often the clone was seen (once, few, many), or a class if it is expanded.

few	TRBV6-4	TRBJ2-5	NA	TGTGCCAGCAGTCCCTCCACCCAGGAGACCCAGTACTTC	CASSPSTQETQYF
NA	TRBV5-1	TRBJ2-1	NA	TGCGCCAGCAGCTTAGACGGACTATCCTACAATGAGCAGTTCTTC	CASSLDGLSYNEQFF
NA	TRBV11-1	TRBJ1-1	NA	TGTGCCAGCAGCCCGAACAGGGCGCCCACTGAAGCTTTCTTT	CASSPNRAPTEAFF
NA	TRBV6-2/TRBV6-3	TRBJ2-1	TRBD2	TGTGCCAGCAGTTACGAACTAGCGGGGTACAATGAGCAGTTCTTC	CASSYELAGYNEQFF
NA	TRBV5-6	TRBJ2-6	NA	TGTGCCAGCAGCTTGGACGGGACTGGGGCCAACGTCCTGACTTTC	CASSLDGTGANVLTF
NA	TRBV7-2	TRBJ2-1	TRBD1	TGTGCCAGCAGGGGACAGGGAAATTCCAATGAGCAGTTCTTC	CASRGQGNSNEQFF
once	TRBV29-1	TRBJ2-5	TRBD1	TGCAGCGCAATCCCGGGACAGGGAAACGTTCAAGAGACCCAGTACTTC	CSAIPGQGNVQETQYF
once	TRBV28	TRBJ1-6	TRBD1	TGTGCCAGCAGTCCGGGACAGACTAATTCACCCCTCCACTTT	CASSPGQTNSPLHF
NA	TRBV19	TRBJ1-2	NA	TGTGCCAGTAGTCCCTCGGGGGGATATGGCTACACCTTC	CASSPSGGYGYTF
NA	TRBV7-9	TRBJ1-1	NA	TGTGCCAGCAGCTCTTTAATTACTGAAGCTTTCTTT	CASSSLITEAFF
NA	TRBV3-1/TRBV3-2	TRBJ1-2	TRBD1	TGTGCCAGCAGCCAAGGGGCTACAGGGGGGTATGGCTACACCTTC	CASSQGATGGYGYTF
many	TRBV28	TRBJ1-4	NA	TGTGCCAGCAGTCGGCAGGGACTTAATGAAAAACTGTTTTTT	CASSRQGLNEKLFF
many	TRBV5-4	TRBJ1-1	NA	TGTGCCAGCAGCTTACCCCAGCGGGAAGCTTTCTTT	CASSLPQREAFF
NA	TRBV10-2	TRBJ1-5	TRBD1	TGCGCCAAGAAGACAGGGGACCAGCCCCAGCATTTT	CAKKTGDQPQHF
few	TRBV4-3	TRBJ1-2	NA	TGCGCCAGCAGCCAAGATAGGGCAGGGAATGGCTACACCTTC	CASSQDRAGNGYTF
few	TRBV6-6	TRBJ1-5	TRBD1	TGTGCCAGCAGTTACTTTGGGACAGGGGCTGAGCCCCAGCATTTT	CASSYFGTGAEPQHF
NA	TRBV5-1	TRBJ1-1	NA	TGCGCCAGCAGCACTTTGACAGGGAACACTGAAGCTTTCTTT	CASSTLTGNTEAFF
NA	TRBV4-3	TRBJ1-6	TRBD1	TGCGCCAGCAGCCAAGTACAGGGGGGTAATTCACCCCTCCACTTT	CASSQVQGGNSPLHF
once	TRBV27	TRBJ2-1	TRBD2	TGTGCCAGCAGTTTTGGGACTAGCGGGGACAATGAGCAGTTCTTC	CASSFGTSGDNEQFF
NA	TRBV7-2	TRBJ2-5	TRBD1	TGTGCCAGCAGCACGGACAGGGGCGAGGCGAAGACCCAGTACTTC	CASSTDRGEAKTQYF
NA	TRBV2	TRBJ2-7	TRBD2	TGTGCCAGCAGGCGGGAGGGGGCTATACCTAACGAGCAGTACTTC	CASRREGAIPNEQYF
NA	TRBV7-9	TRBJ1-2	TRBD1	TGTGCCAGCAGCTTAGCCCCGACAGGGGGCGACTATGGCTACACCTTC	CASSLAPTGGDYGYTF
NA	TRBV7-3	TRBJ2-1	TRBD2	TGTGCCAGCAGCTTAGCAACGGGGGGACCCTACAATGAGCAGTTCTTC	CASSLATGGPYNEQFF
NA	TRBV7-2	TRBJ1-1	NA	TGTGCCAGCAGCTTAGAAGCTGGAGAGTTGAACACTGAAGCTTTCTTT	CASSLEAGELNTEAFF
NA	TRBV4-1	TRBJ1-1	TRBD1	TGCGCCAGCAGCCAGATGACAGGGAGGACTGAAGCTTTCTTT	CASSQMTGRTEAFF
NA	TRBV15	TRBJ2-1	NA	TGTGCCACCAGCAGAGAACAGTCTTACAATGAGCAGTTCTTC	CATSREQSYNEQFF
NA	TRBV7-2	TRBJ1-2	TRBD1	TGTGCCAGCAGCTTGGGGGACAGGGTTAACTATGGCTACACCTTC	CASSLGDRVNYGYTF
NA	TRBV5-4	TRBJ1-2	TRBD1	TGTGCCAGCAGCTCCTCCGACAGGGCGCTTTTAGGCTATGGCTACACCTTC	CASSSSDRALLGYGYTF
NA	TRBV19	TRBJ1-1	TRBD1	TGTGCCAGTAGTAGACAGGGGCGCGAGACTCCTGAAGCTTTCTTT	CASSRQGRETPEAFF
once	TRBV11-3	TRBJ2-5	TRBD2	TGTGCCAGCAGCCACGGGGGGGCCAGGAGGGAAGAGACCCAGTACTTC	CASSHGGARREETQYF
NA	TRBV5-4	TRBJ2-2	TRBD2	TGTGCCAGCAGTGGACCGACACTAGCGGGGGCCGGGGAGCTGTTTTTT	CASSGPTLAGAGELFF
NA	TRBV5-4	TRBJ2-1	TRBD2	TGTGCCAGCAGCTTGGGAGGAGCGGGGGGGTACAATGAGCAGTTCTTC	CASSLGGAGGYNEQFF
NA	TRBV9	TRBJ2-1	NA	TGTGCCAGCAGCGTAGCTTGGGGAGATGAGCAGTTCTTC	CASSVAWGDEQFF
NA	TRBV5-6	TRBJ2-7	TRBD1	TGTGCCAGCAGCTGGAGGGGGACAGGGGACTACGAGCAGTACTTC	CASSWRGTGDYEQYF
NA	TRBV5-1	TRBJ2-3	NA	TGCGCCAGCAGCTTGTCCGGACAAACGACAGATACGCAGTATTTT	CASSLSGQTTDTQYF
NA	TRBV15	TRBJ2-1	TRBD1	TGTGCCACCAGCAGAGGCCGGGACAGGGGAATTGAGCAGTTCTTC	CATSRGRDRGIEQFF
NA	TRBV5-4	TRBJ2-5	NA	TGTGCCAGCAGCTTGCGCGCAGGGCAAGAGACCCAGTACTTC	CASSLRAGQETQYF
NA	TRBV7-9	TRBJ1-6	TRBD1	TGTGCCGGGGGACAGGGGGTTAGTTCACCCCTCCACTTT	CAGGQGVSSPLHF
NA	TRBV16	TRBJ1-6	NA	TGTGCCAGCAGCGGAGGACCTCCCAACACGAATTCACCCCTCCACTTT	CASSGGPPNTNSPLHF
NA	TRBV4-2	TRBJ2-7	NA	TGTGCCAGCAGCCAAGGCGGGGAGGCCCACGAGCAGTACTTC	CASSQGGEAHEQYF
NA	TRBV2	TRBJ1-3	NA	TGTGCCAGCAGTGGGGAGATGAGAATCCTCTCTGGAAACACCATATATTTT	CASSGEMRILSGNTIYF
NA	TRBV27	TRBJ1-1	NA	TGTGCCAGCTACGACTGGAACACTGAAGCTTTCTTT	CASYDWNTEAFF
NA	TRBV27	TRBJ2-5	NA	TGTGCCAGCAGTTTTGGCATCCAAGAGACCCAGTACTTC	CASSFGIQETQYF
NA	TRBV7-2	TRBJ2-2	TRBD2	TGTGCCAGCAGCCCGGGGAGGGCCCGGGCCGGGGAGCTGTTTTTT	CASSPGRARAGELFF
NA	TRBV13	TRBJ1-1	NA	TGTGCCAGCGGGGGCAGCACTGAAGCTTTCTTT	CASGGSTEAFF
NA	TRBV7-2	TRBJ1-2	TRBD1	TGTGCCAGCAGCCTACAGGGGTTGCGCTATGGCTACACCTTC	CASSLQGLRYGYTF
once	TRBV10-2	TRBJ1-1	NA	TGCGCCAGCAGGACTGGACAGCAGAACACTGAAGCTTTCTTT	CASRTGQQNTEAFF
NA	TRBV18	TRBJ2-5	NA	TGTGCCAGCTCCATGAGAAAAGGGGGAGAGACCCAGTACTTC	CASSMRKGGETQYF
NA	TRBV5-4	TRBJ2-5	TRBD1	TGTGCCAGCAGCGGACAGGGGGCCGAGAAGACCCAGTACTTC	CASSGQGAEKTQYF